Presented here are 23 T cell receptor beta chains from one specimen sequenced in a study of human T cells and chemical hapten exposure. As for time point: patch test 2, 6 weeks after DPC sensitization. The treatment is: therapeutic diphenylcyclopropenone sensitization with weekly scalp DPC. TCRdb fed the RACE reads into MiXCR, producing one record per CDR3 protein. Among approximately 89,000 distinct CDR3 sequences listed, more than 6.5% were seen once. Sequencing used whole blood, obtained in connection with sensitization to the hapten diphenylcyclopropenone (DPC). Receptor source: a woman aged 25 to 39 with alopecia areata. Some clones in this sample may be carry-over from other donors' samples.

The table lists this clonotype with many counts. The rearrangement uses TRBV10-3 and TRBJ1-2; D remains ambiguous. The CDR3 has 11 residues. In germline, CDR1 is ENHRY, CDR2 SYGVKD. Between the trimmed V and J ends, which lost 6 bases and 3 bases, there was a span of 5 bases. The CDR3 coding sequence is TGTGCCATCAGCCAAGACTATGGCTACACCTTC. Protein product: CAISQDYGYTF.

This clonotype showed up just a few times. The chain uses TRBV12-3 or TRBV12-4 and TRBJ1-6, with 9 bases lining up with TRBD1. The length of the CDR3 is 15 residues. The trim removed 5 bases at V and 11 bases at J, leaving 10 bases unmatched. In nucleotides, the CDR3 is TGTGCCAGCAGTCTACAGGGGGCTAATGGGGCACCCCTCCACTTT. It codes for CASSLQGANGAPLHF.

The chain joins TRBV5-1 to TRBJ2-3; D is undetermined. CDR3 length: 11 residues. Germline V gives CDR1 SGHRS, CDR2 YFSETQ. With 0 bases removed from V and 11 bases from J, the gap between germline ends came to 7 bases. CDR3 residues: CASSLGEWQYF. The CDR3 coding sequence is TGCGCCAGCAGCTTGGGCGAATGGCAGTATTTT.

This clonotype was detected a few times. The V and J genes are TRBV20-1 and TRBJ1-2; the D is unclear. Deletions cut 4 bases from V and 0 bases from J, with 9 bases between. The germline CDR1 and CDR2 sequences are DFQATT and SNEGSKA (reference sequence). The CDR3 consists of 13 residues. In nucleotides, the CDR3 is TGCAGTGCTACCGATGGGACTAACTATGGCTACACCTTC. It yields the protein CSATDGTNYGYTF.

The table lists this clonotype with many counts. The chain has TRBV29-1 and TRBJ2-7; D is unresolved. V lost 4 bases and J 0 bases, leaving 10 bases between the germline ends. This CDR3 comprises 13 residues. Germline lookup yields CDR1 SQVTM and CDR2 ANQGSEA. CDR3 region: CSVVQTSSYEQYF. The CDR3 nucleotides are TGCAGCGTTGTGCAGACGAGCTCCTACGAGCAGTACTTC.

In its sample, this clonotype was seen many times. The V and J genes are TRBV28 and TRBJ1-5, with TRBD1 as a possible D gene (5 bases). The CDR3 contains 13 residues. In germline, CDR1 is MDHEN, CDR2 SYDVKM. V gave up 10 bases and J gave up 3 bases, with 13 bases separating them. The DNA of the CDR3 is TGTGCCACAAACAGACAGAACAATCAGCCCCAGCATTTT. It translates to CATNRQNNQPQHF. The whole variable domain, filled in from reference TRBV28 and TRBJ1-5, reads DVKVTQSSRYLVKRTGEKVFLECVQDMDHENMFWYRQDPGLGLRLIYFSYDVKMKEKGDIPEGYSVSREKKERFSLILESASTNQTSMYLCATNRQNNQPQHFGDGTRLSIL.

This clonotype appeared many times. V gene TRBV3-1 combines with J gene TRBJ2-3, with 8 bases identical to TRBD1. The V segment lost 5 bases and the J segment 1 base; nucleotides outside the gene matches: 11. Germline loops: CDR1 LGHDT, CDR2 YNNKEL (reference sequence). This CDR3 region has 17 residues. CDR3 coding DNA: TGTGCCAGCAGCGGCCGTGACAGGGGACGTGGCACAGATACGCAGTATTTT. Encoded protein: CASSGRDRGRGTDTQYF.

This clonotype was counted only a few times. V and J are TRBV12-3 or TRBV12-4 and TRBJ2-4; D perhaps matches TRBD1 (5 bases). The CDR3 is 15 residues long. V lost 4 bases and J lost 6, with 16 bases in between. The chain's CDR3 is CASSYATGRRNIQYF. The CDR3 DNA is TGTGCCAGCAGTTACGCCACAGGACGGAGAAACATTCAGTACTTC.

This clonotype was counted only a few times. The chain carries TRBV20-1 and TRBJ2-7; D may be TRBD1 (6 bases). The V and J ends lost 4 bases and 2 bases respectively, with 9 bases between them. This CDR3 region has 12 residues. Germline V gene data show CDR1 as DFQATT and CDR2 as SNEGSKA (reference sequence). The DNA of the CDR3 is TGCAGTGCTACAGACAGGACCTACGAGCAGTACTTC. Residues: CSATDRTYEQYF.

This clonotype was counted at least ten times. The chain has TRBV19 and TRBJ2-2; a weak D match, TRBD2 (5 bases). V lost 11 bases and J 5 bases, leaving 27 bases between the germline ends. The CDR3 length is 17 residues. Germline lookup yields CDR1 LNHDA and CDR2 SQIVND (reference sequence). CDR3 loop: CAGREVGGGLGTGELFF. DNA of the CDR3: TGTGCCGGACGCGAAGTCGGTGGAGGACTCGGGACCGGGGAGCTGTTTTTT.

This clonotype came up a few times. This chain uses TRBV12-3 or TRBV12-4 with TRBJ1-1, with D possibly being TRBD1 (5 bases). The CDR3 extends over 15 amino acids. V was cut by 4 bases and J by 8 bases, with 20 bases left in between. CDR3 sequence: CASSYGAPHPLEAFF. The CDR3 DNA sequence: TGTGCCAGCAGTTACGGGGCCCCTCATCCGCTAGAAGCTTTCTTT.

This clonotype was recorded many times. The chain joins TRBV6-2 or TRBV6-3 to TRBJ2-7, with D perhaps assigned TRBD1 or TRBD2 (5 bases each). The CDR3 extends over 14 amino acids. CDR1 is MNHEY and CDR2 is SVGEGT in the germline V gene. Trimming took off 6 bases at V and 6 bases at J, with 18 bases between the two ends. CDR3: CASSLTGHGSEQYF. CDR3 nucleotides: TGTGCCAGCAGCCTGACTGGACATGGGAGCGAGCAGTACTTC.

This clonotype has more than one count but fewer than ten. CDR3: CASSIAGATEAFF. Here the CDR3 DNA reads TGTGCCAGTAGTATCGCAGGGGCCACTGAAGCTTTCTTT. The chain recombines TRBV19 with TRBJ1-1; a possible D gene is TRBD1 (6 bases). The length of the CDR3 is 13 residues. Germline assignment: CDR1 LNHDA and CDR2 SQIVND (reference sequence). Trimming took off 3 bases at V and 4 bases at J, with 9 bases between the two ends.

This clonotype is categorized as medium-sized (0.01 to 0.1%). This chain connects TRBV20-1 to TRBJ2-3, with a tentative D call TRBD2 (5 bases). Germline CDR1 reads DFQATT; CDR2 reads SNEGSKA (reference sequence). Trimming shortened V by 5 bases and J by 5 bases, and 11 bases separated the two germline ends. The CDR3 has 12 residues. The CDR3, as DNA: TGCAGTGCTGAGGACGGGGAAGATACGCAGTATTTT. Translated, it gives CSAEDGEDTQYF.

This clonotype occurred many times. CDR3 in DNA: TGTGCCAGCAGTTACGGCGCGCAAGGAAATTCACCCCTCCACTTT. Amino acid sequence: CASSYGAQGNSPLHF. The chain uses TRBV6-5 and TRBJ1-6; D is ambiguous. The V gene's germline CDR1 is MNHEY and CDR2 SVGAGI. CDR3 length: 15 residues. V was trimmed by 2 bases and J by 7 bases, leaving 12 bases between them.

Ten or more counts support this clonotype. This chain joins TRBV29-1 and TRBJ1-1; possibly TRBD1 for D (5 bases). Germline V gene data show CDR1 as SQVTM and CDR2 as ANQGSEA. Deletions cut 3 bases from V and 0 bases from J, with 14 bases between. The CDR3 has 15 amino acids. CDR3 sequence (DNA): TGCAGCGTTGACCAAACCGGGACGGTGAACACTGAAGCTTTCTTT. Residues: CSVDQTGTVNTEAFF.

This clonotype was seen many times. The CDR3 region has the DNA TGTGCCAGCAGCCAAAGTCCCACAGGTGGCACTGAAGCTTTCTTT. As protein: CASSQSPTGGTEAFF. The V gene is TRBV3-1, the J gene TRBJ1-1; the D gene is possibly TRBD1 (5 bases). Germline V gives CDR1 LGHDT, CDR2 YNNKEL (reference sequence). This CDR3 has 15 amino acids. V lost 2 bases to trimming and J lost 4 bases, with 14 bases between them.

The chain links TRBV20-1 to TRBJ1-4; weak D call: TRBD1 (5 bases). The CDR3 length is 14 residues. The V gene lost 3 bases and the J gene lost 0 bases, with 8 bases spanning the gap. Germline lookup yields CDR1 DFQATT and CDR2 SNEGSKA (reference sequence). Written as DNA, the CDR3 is TGCAGTGCTAGGGGACCTGCAACTAATGAAAAACTGTTTTTT. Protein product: CSARGPATNEKLFF.

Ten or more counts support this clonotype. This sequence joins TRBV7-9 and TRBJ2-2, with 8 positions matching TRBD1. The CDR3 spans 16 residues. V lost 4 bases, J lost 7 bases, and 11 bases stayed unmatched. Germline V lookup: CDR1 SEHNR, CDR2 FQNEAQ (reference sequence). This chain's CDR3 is CASSYPGQERHGELFF. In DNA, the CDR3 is TGTGCCAGCAGCTACCCGGGACAGGAGCGGCACGGGGAGCTGTTTTTT.

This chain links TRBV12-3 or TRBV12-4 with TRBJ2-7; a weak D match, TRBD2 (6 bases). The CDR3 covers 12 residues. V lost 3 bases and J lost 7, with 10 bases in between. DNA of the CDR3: TGTGCCAGCAGTTTTGGAGGGTCTGAGCAGTACTTC. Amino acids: CASSFGGSEQYF.

The CDR3: CASSLGQKLNTEAFF. CDR3 bases: TGTGCCAGCAGCTTGGGACAGAAATTGAACACTGAAGCTTTCTTT. The chain combines TRBV5-4 with TRBJ1-1; D perhaps matches TRBD1 (5 bases). This CDR3 has 15 residues. CDR1 and CDR2 from the germline V gene are SGHNT and YYREEE (reference sequence). Trimming removed 0 bases at V and 0 bases at J, with 9 bases between.

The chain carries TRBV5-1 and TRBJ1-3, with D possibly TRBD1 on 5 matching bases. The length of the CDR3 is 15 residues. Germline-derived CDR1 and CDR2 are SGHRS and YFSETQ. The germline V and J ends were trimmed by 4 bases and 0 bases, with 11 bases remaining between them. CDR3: CASSGQGYSGNTIYF. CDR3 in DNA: TGCGCCAGCAGCGGTCAGGGATACTCTGGAAACACCATATATTTT.

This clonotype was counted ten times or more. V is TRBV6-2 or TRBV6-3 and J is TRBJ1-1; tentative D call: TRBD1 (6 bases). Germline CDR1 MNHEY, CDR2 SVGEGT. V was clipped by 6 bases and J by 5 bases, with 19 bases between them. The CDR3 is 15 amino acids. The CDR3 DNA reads TGTGCCAGCAGGCTACAACAGGGCCCGAGGACTGAAGCTTTCTTT. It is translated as CASRLQQGPRTEAFF.